The 9 T cell receptor beta chains reported below all come from one sample, sequenced in a study of a mutant IDH1 vaccine in newly diagnosed glioma. Their cognate antigens are unknown. The method was immunoSEQ multiplex PCR; TCRdb's version includes in-frame clones alone and lacks a portion of them. Altogether fewer than 95,000 clones are present, 81% being singletons, with the ten largest covering under 6.5%. The time point was: week 47, end of study. A 20-mer mutant IDH1 peptide at 300 ug was injected subcutaneously with topical imiquimod. Sample: PBMCs, taken from a glioma patient whose treatment included an IDH1 peptide vaccine. These receptors came from a man aged 35 to 55 with glioma.

In this sample, this clone turned up a few times. Other DNA sequences in this sample translate to the same CDR3. This chain connects TRBV15 to TRBJ1-2; TRBD1 is a possible D gene (5 bases). CDR3 length: 14 residues. V dropped 0 bases and J dropped 4 bases, with 9 bases sitting between them. Germline CDR1 LNHNV, CDR2 YYDKDF (reference sequence). CDR3 in DNA: TGTGCCACCAGCAGAGATGTCGGGGGCTATGGCTACACCTTC. This gives the protein CATSRDVGGYGYTF. Complete variable domain (other parts from reference TRBV15 and TRBJ1-2): DAMVIQNPRYQVTQFGKPVTLSCSQTLNHNVMYWYQQKSSQAPKLLFHYYDKDFNNEADTPDNFQSRRPNTSFCFLDIRSPGLGDTAMYLCATSRDVGGYGYTFGSGTRLTVV.

The chain recombines TRBV10-3 with TRBJ2-7; 9 positions agree with TRBD2. The V segment lost 10 bases and the J segment 2 bases; nucleotides outside the gene matches: 6. The germline gives CDR1 ENHRY, CDR2 SYGVKD. CDR3 length: 13 amino acids. CDR3 bases: TGTGCCACCGCCCAGCGGGGGGCCTACGAGCAGTACTTC. Residues: CATAQRGAYEQYF.

This clone was detected only a few times. This chain connects TRBV7-6 to TRBJ1-5; D unclear. This CDR3 is 13 amino acids long. The germline CDR1 and CDR2 sequences are SGHVS and FNYEAQ. V was trimmed by 3 bases and J by 0 bases, leaving 3 bases between them. The CDR3 spells CASSLNSNQPQHF. As DNA, the CDR3 is TGTGCCAGCAGCTTGAATAGCAATCAGCCCCAGCATTTT.

The gene calls are TRBV7-2 and TRBJ2-3; D is ambiguous. The V gene lost 5 bases and the J gene lost 6 bases, with 9 bases spanning the gap. This CDR3 is 12 amino acids long. Germline-derived CDR1 and CDR2 are SGHTA and FQGNSA. The CDR3 here is CASSRSQDTQYF. DNA for the CDR3: TGTGCCAGCAGCCGCTCTCAGGATACGCAGTATTTT.

The CDR3 region has the DNA TGTGCCAGCAGCGTAAACTGGAGGAACACTGAAGCTTTCTTT. Translation: CASSVNWRNTEAFF. This chain connects TRBV9 to TRBJ1-1; D gene unclear. Germline values: CDR1 SGDLS, CDR2 YYNGEE. Trimming removed 1 base at V and 1 base at J, with 8 bases between. The CDR3 covers 14 residues.

The chain links TRBV6-5 to TRBJ1-2, with TRBD1 identical over 7 bases. The CDR3 consists of 11 residues. Germline CDR1 MNHEY, CDR2 SVGAGI. Trimming at V came to 5 bases and at J to 8 bases, leaving 2 bases not matched to a gene. The CDR3 sequence: CASSQGDGYTF. DNA for the CDR3: TGTGCCAGCAGTCAGGGGGACGGCTACACCTTC.

This chain links TRBV5-4 with TRBJ2-3, with D unresolved. Trimming cost V 7 bases and J 6 bases, with 15 bases left between them. This CDR3 is built from 13 residues. CDR1 is SGHNT and CDR2 is YYREEE in the germline V gene (reference sequence). The CDR3 region has the DNA TGTGCCAGCGGAGTCTTTGATCGGGATACGCAGTATTTT. It encodes CASGVFDRDTQYF.

This chain joins TRBV7-6 and TRBJ2-3; a weak D match, TRBD2 (6 bases). In germline, CDR1 is SGHVS, CDR2 FNYEAQ. The CDR3 is 15 amino acids. Trimming stripped 2 bases from V and 3 bases from J, with 12 bases between. The CDR3 DNA reads as TGTGCCAGCAGCTTAATGGGCGGGGAAACAGATACGCAGTATTTT. Its protein product is CASSLMGGETDTQYF.

The V gene is TRBV18, the J gene TRBJ1-5; possibly TRBD1 for D (5 bases). In germline, CDR1 is KGHSH, CDR2 LQKENI. This CDR3 is built from 13 residues. V was trimmed by 2 bases and J by 7 bases, leaving 9 bases between them. CDR3 DNA: TGTGCCAGCTCACCATCGGGGGTGCAGCCCCAGCATTTT. It translates to CASSPSGVQPQHF. Complete variable domain (other parts from reference TRBV18 and TRBJ1-5): NAGVMQNPRHLVRRRGQEARLRCSPMKGHSHVYWYRQLPEEGLKFMVYLQKENIIDESGMPKERFSAEFPKEGPSILRIQQVVRGDSAAYFCASSPSGVQPQHFGDGTRLSIL.